The T cell receptor (beta chain) under discussion was sequenced for a study of T cells in Graves' hyperthyroidism and ophthalmopathy (dated by TCRdb to 2018 to 2020). In terms of the full investigation: Peripheral blood was sampled at the time of initial diagnosis, prior to any treatment. To identify distinguishing TCR V-J signatures, a discovery cohort of around 100 patients was used, comprising 40 to 45 with Graves' ophthalmopathy and approximately 57 with stable Graves' hyperthyroidism. Prospective prediction of ophthalmopathy was tested in an independent validation cohort consisting of 18 hyperthyroidism patients and approximately 16 patients who later progressed to ophthalmopathy. The 100 discovery patients were divided at random into training and test sets in a 7:3 ratio. In several Graves' hyperthyroidism patients, the study also compared T-cell repertoires from thyroid tissue with T-cell repertoires from blood. After sampling, hyperthyroidism patients received methimazole starting at 30 mg daily, and ophthalmopathy patients received high-dose intravenous methylprednisolone. TCR Vbeta CDR3 sequencing of fewer than 150 peripheral blood samples (roughly 41 ophthalmopathy, 75 hyperthyroidism and roughly 17 progressor patients) is reported in the paper.

The TCR beta CDR3 regions were amplified from RNA transcripts. The TCR CDR3 was subjected to a first round of RT-PCR using the HTBI primer set and the Qiagen OneStep RT-PCR kit. Libraries were constructed in a second round of multiplex PCR, after which size selection and purification were performed. Paired-end sequencing of the libraries was performed with 100 bp reads on an Illumina HiSeq2000. From the authors' description of their analysis: SOAPnuke was used to process the raw data, removing reads that contained adapters or uncalled bases, had a mean Phred below 15, or lacked an exact match to the constant primer or identifier. COPE v1.2.5 was used to merge the high-quality paired reads, and each unique nucleotide sequence was defined as a clonotype. MiTCR v1.1 was used to align the clonotypes against IMGT TRBV, TRBD and TRBJ reference segments. The analysis was restricted to V-J combinations with a frequency above 0.0001, which together covered approximately 99% of the repertoires. A TCS score was defined as the ratio of F50 (clonal expansion) to E x V (chaos), with BLOSUM62-based TCRdist applied between CDR3 peptides within each V-J. Welch's t-statistics and random forest reduced some 510 V-J features to under 15, which were used in a naive Bayes classifier (R e1071). The public reads were reprocessed in TCRdb via fastp at Q25 and MiXCR, keeping in-frame beta chains. Rows matching on CDR3 protein sequence are summarized as one entry with the most common DNA and genes. The authors' filters were not applied to this entry. In all, the sample holds 300,000 to 400,000 distinct CDR3 sequences, and less than 15% of those were seen once. The top ten clonotypes cover around a tenth of the sample.

Graves' hyperthyroidism was defined as stable when no progression to ophthalmopathy occurred over 18 months of follow-up. Hyperthyroidism patients were newly diagnosed, had a disease duration of under 2 months, and were aged 18 to 65 years. Patients with uncontrolled infections, other autoimmune diseases, pregnancy or lactation were excluded. Diagnoses relied on clinical symptoms, serum thyroxine and TRAb, thyroid ultrasound and orbital computed tomography. Ficoll-Paque density gradient centrifugation was used to isolate PBMCs from around 9.1 ml of fresh peripheral blood. Total RNA was extracted with Trizol reagent, and quality was checked on an Agilent 2100 Bioanalyzer. This clonotype was seen repeatedly, ten times or more. Its target antigen remains unknown. No quality values exist for individual bases; no much larger clone is one base distant. Sequences SNHLY (CDR1) and FYNNEI (CDR2) are obtained from the germline V gene. V drops 5 bases and J drops 6 bases, leaving 11 bases in between. The CDR3 contains 12 residues, cysteine and phenylalanine counted. The retained sequence is limited to the CDR3, 36 bases, with the frame set at the first base.

Findings and caveats that apply to the study as a whole: Blood samples also contained most of the expanded thyroid clonotypes (frequency above 0.001), which suggests that blood repertoires may reflect thyroid immune responses. In cross-validation, a model built on a 13 V-J signature told ophthalmopathy apart from stable hyperthyroidism with 87.88% sensitivity and approximately 81% specificity, and in testing the same model reached 80%/75%. Sample size was not statistically predetermined, and blinding of investigators to group allocation was not performed. During validation, the model predicted progression to ophthalmopathy a median of roughly six months ahead of onset, with around 71% sensitivity and about 75% specificity.

Sequences were obtained from blood. The sequence joins TRBV2 to TRBJ2-7; the best D guess is TRBD1, with 5 bases matching. This sequence was found in a woman aged 18-29 years with Graves' hyperthyroidism. The sequenced DNA is TGTGCCAGCAGTTTAGACAGTATCGAGCAGTACTTC. It translates to CASSLDSIEQYF.